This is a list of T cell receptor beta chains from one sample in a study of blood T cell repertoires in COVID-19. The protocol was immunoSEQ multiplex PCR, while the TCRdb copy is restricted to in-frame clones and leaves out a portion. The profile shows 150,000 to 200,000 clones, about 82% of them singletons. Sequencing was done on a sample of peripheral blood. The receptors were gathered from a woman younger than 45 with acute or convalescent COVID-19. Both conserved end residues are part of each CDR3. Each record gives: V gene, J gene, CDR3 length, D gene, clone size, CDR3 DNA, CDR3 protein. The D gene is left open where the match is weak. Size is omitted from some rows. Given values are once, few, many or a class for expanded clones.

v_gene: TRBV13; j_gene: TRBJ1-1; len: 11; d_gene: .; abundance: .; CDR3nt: TGTGCCAGCAGCCTGTACTCGGAAGCTTTCTTT; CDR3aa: CASSLYSEAFF
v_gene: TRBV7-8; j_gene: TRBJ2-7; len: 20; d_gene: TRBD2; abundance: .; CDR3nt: TGTGCCAGCAGCTTAGTATACCAAAACCAACCGGGGGGAAGCTCCTACGAGCAGTACTTC; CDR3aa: CASSLVYQNQPGGSSYEQYF
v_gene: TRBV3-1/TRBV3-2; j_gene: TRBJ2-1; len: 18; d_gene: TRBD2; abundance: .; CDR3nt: TGTGCCAGCAGCCAAGATTGGAGCGGGAGGGCCGCGGGGGTTGTGCAGTTCTTC; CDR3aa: CASSQDWSGRAAGVVQFF
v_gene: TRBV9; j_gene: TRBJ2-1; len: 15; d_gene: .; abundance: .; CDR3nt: TGTGCCAGCAGCATCCGGGACTTTTCCTACAATGAGCAGTTCTTC; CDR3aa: CASSIRDFSYNEQFF
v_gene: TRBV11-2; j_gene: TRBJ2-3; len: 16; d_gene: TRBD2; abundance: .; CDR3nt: TGTGCCAGCAGGGGAAAGGGGACTAGCGACCGGGGGACGCAGTATTTT; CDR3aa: CASRGKGTSDRGTQYF
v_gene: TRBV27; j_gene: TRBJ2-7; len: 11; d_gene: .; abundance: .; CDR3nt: TGTGCCAGCAGTTTCCGCTACGAGCAGTACTTC; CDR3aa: CASSFRYEQYF
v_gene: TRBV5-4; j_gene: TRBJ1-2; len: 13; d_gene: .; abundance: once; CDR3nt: TGTGCCAGCAGCCCACAGGTTCGGGATGGCTACACCTTC; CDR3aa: CASSPQVRDGYTF
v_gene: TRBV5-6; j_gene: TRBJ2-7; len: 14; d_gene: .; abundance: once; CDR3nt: TGTGCCAGCAGCCCCGCCGCAGGGGCCTACGAGCAGTACTTC; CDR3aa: CASSPAAGAYEQYF
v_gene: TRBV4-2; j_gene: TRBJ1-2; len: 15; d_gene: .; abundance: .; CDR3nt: TGTGCCAGCAGCCAAGGACAGGAGTTTAACTATGGCTACACCTTC; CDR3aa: CASSQGQEFNYGYTF
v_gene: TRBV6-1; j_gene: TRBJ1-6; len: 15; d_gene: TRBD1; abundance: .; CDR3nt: TGTGCCAGCAGTGTCGGGACAGGGAGGAATTCACCCCTCCACTTT; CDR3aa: CASSVGTGRNSPLHF
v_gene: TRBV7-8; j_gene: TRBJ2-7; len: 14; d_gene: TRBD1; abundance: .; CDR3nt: TGTGCCAGCAGCCCAGGGGGAGTTTTTTACGAGCAGTACTTC; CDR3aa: CASSPGGVFYEQYF
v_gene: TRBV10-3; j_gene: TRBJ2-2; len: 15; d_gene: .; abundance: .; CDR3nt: TGTGCCATCAGGATAAGAGCAGGGAACACCGGGGAGCTGTTTTTT; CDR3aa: CAIRIRAGNTGELFF
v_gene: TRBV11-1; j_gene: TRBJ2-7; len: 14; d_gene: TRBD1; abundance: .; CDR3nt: TGTGCCAGCCGGCGGAGAGGGACAGACTACGAGCAGTACTTC; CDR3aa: CASRRRGTDYEQYF
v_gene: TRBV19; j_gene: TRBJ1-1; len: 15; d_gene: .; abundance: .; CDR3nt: TGTGCCAGTAGGGCGGGAGGCCAAGCGAACACTGAAGCTTTCTTT; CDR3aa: CASRAGGQANTEAFF
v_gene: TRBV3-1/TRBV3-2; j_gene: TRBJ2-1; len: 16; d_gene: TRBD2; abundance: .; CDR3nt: TGTGCCAGCAGCCAAGAAGGGACTAGCGGGAGCGGTGAGCAGTTCTTC; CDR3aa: CASSQEGTSGSGEQFF
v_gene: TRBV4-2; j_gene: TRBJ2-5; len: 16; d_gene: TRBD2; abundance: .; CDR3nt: TGTGCCAGCAGCCAAGAACTAGCGGGAGGGGGGGAGACCCAGTACTTC; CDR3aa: CASSQELAGGGETQYF
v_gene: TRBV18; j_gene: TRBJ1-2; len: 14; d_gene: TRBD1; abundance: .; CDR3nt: TGTGCCAGCTCACCACTGGACAGGGCGAATGGCTACACCTTC; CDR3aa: CASSPLDRANGYTF
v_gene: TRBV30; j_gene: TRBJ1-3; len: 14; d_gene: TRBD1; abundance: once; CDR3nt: TGTGCCTGGGGGACAGGGAGCTCTGGAAACACCATATATTTT; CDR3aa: CAWGTGSSGNTIYF
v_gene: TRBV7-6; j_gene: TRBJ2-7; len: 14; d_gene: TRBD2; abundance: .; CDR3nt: TGTGCCAGCAGCTACACTAGCGGGGGCTACGAGCAGTACTTC; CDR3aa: CASSYTSGGYEQYF
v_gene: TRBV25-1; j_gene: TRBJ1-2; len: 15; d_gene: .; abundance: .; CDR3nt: TGTGCCAGCAGTGACGCAGGGTATACTAACTATGGCTACACCTTC; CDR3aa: CASSDAGYTNYGYTF
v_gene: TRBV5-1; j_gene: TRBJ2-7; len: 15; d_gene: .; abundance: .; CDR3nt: TGCGCCAGCAGCTTGGAGGCTGGGCAGGCCTACGAGCAGTACTTC; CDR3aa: CASSLEAGQAYEQYF
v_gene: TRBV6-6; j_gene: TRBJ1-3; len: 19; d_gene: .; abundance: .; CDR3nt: TGTGCCAGCAGTCCCGCCCATCCGGGACAAGTCTCATCTGGAAACACCATATATTTT; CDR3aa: CASSPAHPGQVSSGNTIYF
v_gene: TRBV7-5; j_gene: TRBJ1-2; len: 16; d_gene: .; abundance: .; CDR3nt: TGTGTCAGAATCCAAACCCAGGCAGGGGGACTGCTTGGCTACACCTTC; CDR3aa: CVRIQTQAGGLLGYTF
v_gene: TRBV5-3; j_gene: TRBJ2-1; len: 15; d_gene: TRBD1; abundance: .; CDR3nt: TGTGCCAGAAGCCGGACAGGGGGTTCTTACAATGAGCAGTTCTTC; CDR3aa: CARSRTGGSYNEQFF
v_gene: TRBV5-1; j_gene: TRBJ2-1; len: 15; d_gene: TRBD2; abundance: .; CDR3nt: TGCGCCAGCAGCTTTAGCGGGGGGGCCGTCGATGAGCAGTTCTTC; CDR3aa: CASSFSGGAVDEQFF
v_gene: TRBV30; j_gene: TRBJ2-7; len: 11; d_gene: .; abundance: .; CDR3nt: TGTGCCTGGAGTGGCCCGGGTGAGCAGTACTTC; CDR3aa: CAWSGPGEQYF
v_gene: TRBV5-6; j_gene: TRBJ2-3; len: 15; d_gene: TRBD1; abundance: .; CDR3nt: TGTGCCAGCAGCTCCGGGACAGGGGGCGCAGATACGCAGTATTTT; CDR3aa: CASSSGTGGADTQYF
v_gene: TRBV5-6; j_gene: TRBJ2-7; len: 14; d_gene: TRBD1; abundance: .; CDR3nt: TGTGCCAGCAGCTTAGGGACAGGTGGTTACGAGCAGTACTTC; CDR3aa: CASSLGTGGYEQYF
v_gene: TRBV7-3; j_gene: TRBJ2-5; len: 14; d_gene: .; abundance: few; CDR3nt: TGTGCCAGCAGCCCGACTGGGGCTCAAGAGACCCAGTACTTC; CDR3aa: CASSPTGAQETQYF
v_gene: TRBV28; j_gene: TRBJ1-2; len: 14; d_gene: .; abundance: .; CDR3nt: TGTGCCAGCGCGGAGAGCACCCTCTATTATGGCTACACCTTC; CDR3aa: CASAESTLYYGYTF
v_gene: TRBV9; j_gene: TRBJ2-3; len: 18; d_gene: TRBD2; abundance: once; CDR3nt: TGTGCCAGCAGCCCCTTTGGGAAGCGGGGGGGTATCACAGATACGCAGTATTTT; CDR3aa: CASSPFGKRGGITDTQYF
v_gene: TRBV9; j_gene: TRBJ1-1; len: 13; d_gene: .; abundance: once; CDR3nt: TGTGCCAGCAGCCCCGGGGAGGGGGTTGAAGCTTTCTTT; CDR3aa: CASSPGEGVEAFF
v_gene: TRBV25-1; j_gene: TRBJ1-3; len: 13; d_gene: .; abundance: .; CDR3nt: TGTGCCAGCAGTGAAGAGGGGGTAAACACCATATATTTT; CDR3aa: CASSEEGVNTIYF
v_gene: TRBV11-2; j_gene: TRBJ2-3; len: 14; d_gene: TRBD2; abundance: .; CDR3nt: TGTGCCAGCAGCTTCGGGAGGCGCGCAGATACGCAGTATTTT; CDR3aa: CASSFGRRADTQYF
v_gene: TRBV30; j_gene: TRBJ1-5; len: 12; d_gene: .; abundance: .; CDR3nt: TGTGCCTGGAGTGACAGAAATCAGCCCCAGCATTTT; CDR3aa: CAWSDRNQPQHF
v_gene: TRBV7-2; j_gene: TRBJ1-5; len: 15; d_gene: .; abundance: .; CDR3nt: TGTGCCAGCAGCTTAGATGGGGGCCCAACTCAGCCCCAGCATTTT; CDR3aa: CASSLDGGPTQPQHF
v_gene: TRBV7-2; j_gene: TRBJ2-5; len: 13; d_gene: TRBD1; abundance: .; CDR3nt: TGTGCCATGTCAAGGGACAGAGAAGAGACCCAGTACTTC; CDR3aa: CAMSRDREETQYF
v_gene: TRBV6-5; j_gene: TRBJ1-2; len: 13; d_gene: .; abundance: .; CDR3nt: TGTGCTTCAGGGCGGGACGAGAACTATGGCTACACCTTC; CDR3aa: CASGRDENYGYTF
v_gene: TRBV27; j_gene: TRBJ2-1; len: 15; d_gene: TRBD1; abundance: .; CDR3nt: TGTGCCAGCAGTTTAGTGGACAGGGACTCCAATGAGCAGTTCTTC; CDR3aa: CASSLVDRDSNEQFF
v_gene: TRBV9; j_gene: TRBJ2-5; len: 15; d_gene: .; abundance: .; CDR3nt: TGTGCCAGCAGCGTTAGGGGCAAGTACCAAGAGACCCAGTACTTC; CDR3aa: CASSVRGKYQETQYF
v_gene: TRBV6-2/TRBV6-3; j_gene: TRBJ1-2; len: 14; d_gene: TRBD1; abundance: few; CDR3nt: TGTGCCAGCAGCAAGACAGGGCATGGGGAAGGCTACACCTTC; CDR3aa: CASSKTGHGEGYTF
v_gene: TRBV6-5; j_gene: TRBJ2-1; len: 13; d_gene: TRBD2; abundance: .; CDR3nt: TGTGCCAGCGGGCTAGCGGGGGGCAATGAGCAGTTCTTC; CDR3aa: CASGLAGGNEQFF
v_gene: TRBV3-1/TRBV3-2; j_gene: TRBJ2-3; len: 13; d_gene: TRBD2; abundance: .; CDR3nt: TGTGCCTCTCAGAGCGGGGGGCCGGATACGCAGTATTTT; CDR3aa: CASQSGGPDTQYF
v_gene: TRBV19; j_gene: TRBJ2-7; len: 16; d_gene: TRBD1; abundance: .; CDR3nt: TGTGCCAGTAGTGAACAGGGGGCTCTAAGCTCCTACGAGCAGTACTTC; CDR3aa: CASSEQGALSSYEQYF